The 29 T cell receptor beta chains below were found in one sample sequenced in a study of blood T cell repertoires in COVID-19. The data were produced by immunoSEQ multiplex PCR, yet TCRdb's version contains in-frame clones alone and is incomplete. The profile shows about 120,000 clones, around 86% of them singletons. The sequenced sample was peripheral blood. Every receptor here comes from a man between 65 and 80 years old with acute or convalescent COVID-19.

V gene TRBV30 combines with J gene TRBJ2-6; 9 positions agree with TRBD1. This CDR3 has 19 residues. Per germline, CDR1 GTSNPN and CDR2 SVGIG (reference sequence). Trimming at V came to 4 bases and at J to 0 bases, leaving 13 bases not matched to a gene. CDR3 coding DNA: TGTGCCTGGAAGGCCGTGGGGACAGGGTTAACCTCTGGGGCCAACGTCCTGACTTTC. This encodes CAWKAVGTGLTSGANVLTF.

This chain's CDR3 is CASSFGQAGTDTQYF. For the CDR3, the DNA is TGTGCCAGCAGCTTCGGACAGGCAGGCACAGATACGCAGTATTTT. J is TRBJ2-3 and V is TRBV6-6, with 7 nucleotides matching TRBD1. Germline V gives CDR1 MNHNY, CDR2 SVGAGI (reference sequence). CDR3 size: 15 residues. V gave up 6 bases and J gave up 1 base; unmatched junction bases: 7.

V gene TRBV20-1 combines with J gene TRBJ1-6; 8 bases map to TRBD1. Unmatched junction bases numbered 11, after V lost 3 bases and J lost 4 bases. The CDR3 is 17 amino acids. In germline, CDR1 is DFQATT, CDR2 SNEGSKA (reference sequence). The CDR3 is CSASPWQGARYNSPLHF. The CDR3, as DNA: TGCAGTGCTAGTCCCTGGCAGGGGGCAAGGTATAATTCACCCCTCCACTTT.

The chain has TRBV18 and TRBJ2-5; perhaps TRBD2 as D (5 bases). Germline assignment: CDR1 KGHSH and CDR2 LQKENI. V was cut by 3 bases and J by 5 bases, with 10 bases left in between. CDR3 size: 13 residues. DNA for the CDR3: TGTGCCAGCTCACCTACTCCTAGCGAGACCCAGTACTTC. Its protein is CASSPTPSETQYF.

The V and J genes are TRBV29-1 and TRBJ1-4, with D perhaps TRBD1 (6 bases). Between the trimmed V and J ends, which lost 5 bases and 8 bases, there was a span of 15 bases. The CDR3 consists of 13 residues. Per the germline V gene, CDR1 is SQVTM and CDR2 is ANQGSEA. The CDR3 bases are TGCAGCGTTTGGGAACAGGGAGGGGAAAAACTGTTTTTT. Translated, it gives CSVWEQGGEKLFF. The variable domain in full, with the rest retrieved from reference TRBV29-1 and TRBJ1-4, is SAVISQKPSRDICQRGTSLTIQCQVDSQVTMMFWYRQQPGQSLTLIATANQGSEATYESGFVIDKFPISRPNLTFSTLTVSNMSPEDSSIYLCSVWEQGGEKLFFGSGTQLSVL.

V gene TRBV5-1 combines with J gene TRBJ2-3; TRBD2 matches at 11 bases. J gave up 4 bases and V 7 bases, and 8 bases lay outside the gene matches. Looked up from germline, CDR1 is SGHRS and CDR2 is YFSETQ. The CDR3 has 15 amino acids. The CDR3 sequence: CASGLSSGGSDTQYF. For the CDR3, the DNA is TGCGCCAGCGGACTTTCTAGCGGGGGGTCAGATACGCAGTATTTT.

The CDR3 protein is CASIRIAGAGDTQYF. CDR3 nucleotide sequence: TGTGCCAGCATTCGAATAGCGGGAGCGGGAGATACGCAGTATTTT. J is TRBJ2-3 and V is TRBV6-5, with TRBD2 matching 9 bases. Germline CDR1 MNHEY, CDR2 SVGAGI. V lost 7 bases, J lost 5 bases, and 10 bases stayed unmatched. This CDR3 spans 15 amino acids.

This clone was observed a handful of times. The same CDR3 can be traced to other DNA sequences in this sample. The V gene is TRBV28, the J gene TRBJ1-2; 12 bases are shared with TRBD1. Germline V lookup: CDR1 MDHEN, CDR2 SYDVKM. The CDR3 consists of 15 residues. With 6 bases clipped from V and 7 bases from J, the junction kept 9 bases outside the gene matches. The CDR3 reads CASSLGGQGARGYTF. The CDR3 region has the DNA TGTGCCAGCAGCCTCGGGGGACAGGGGGCGCGTGGCTACACCTTC.

The chain couples TRBV10-2 to TRBJ2-5; possible D gene TRBD2, 5 bases. Trimming pared 5 bases from V and 4 bases from J, leaving 11 bases between. CDR3 length equals 13 residues. From germline, CDR1 is WSHSY and CDR2 SAAADI. DNA for the CDR3: TGCGCCAGCAGTTCGATGGGAGCAGAGACCCAGTACTTC. It is translated as CASSSMGAETQYF.

The V and J genes are TRBV10-1 and TRBJ1-2; TRBD1 is a possible D gene (6 bases). The V gene lost 3 bases and the J gene lost 4 bases, with 9 bases spanning the gap. In germline, CDR1 is WNHNN, CDR2 SYGVQD (reference sequence). CDR3 length equals 13 residues. The CDR3: CASSERGSYGYTF. CDR3 nucleotides: TGCGCCAGCAGTGAAAGGGGGTCCTATGGCTACACCTTC.

The chain couples TRBV11-2 to TRBJ2-7; a possible D gene is TRBD1 (6 bases). The CDR3 consists of 15 residues. Germline V gene sequence: CDR1 SGHAT, CDR2 FQNNGV. V was shortened by 5 bases and J by 0 bases, with 14 bases between the two germline ends. The CDR3 spells CASSPRAGASYEQYF. CDR3 nucleotides: TGTGCCAGCAGCCCCCGGGCAGGGGCCTCCTACGAGCAGTACTTC.

This chain links TRBV6-1 with TRBJ1-1, with TRBD1 identical over 11 bases. Germline assignment: CDR1 MNHNS and CDR2 SASEGT. The CDR3 has 16 amino acids. The J segment lost 7 bases and the V segment lost 1 base, leaving 8 bases of the junction unmatched. CDR3 sequence reads: CASSEGRTGGASEAFF. CDR3 in DNA: TGTGCCAGCAGTGAAGGTAGGACAGGGGGCGCGAGTGAAGCTTTCTTT.

The gene calls are TRBV7-9 and TRBJ1-4, with TRBD1 as a possible D gene (6 bases). Germline V gene sequence: CDR1 SEHNR, CDR2 FQNEAQ (reference sequence). With 2 bases removed from V and 10 bases from J, the gap between germline ends came to 11 bases. CDR3 length: 13 residues. In nucleotides, the CDR3 is TGTGCCAGCAGCTTACCACAGGGTGCAAAACTGTTTTTT. This codes for CASSLPQGAKLFF.

The gene calls are TRBV28 and TRBJ1-5; D is undetermined. Looked up from germline, CDR1 is MDHEN and CDR2 is SYDVKM. The CDR3 sequence is 15 residues long. V was clipped by 2 bases and J by 2 bases, with 10 bases between them. The CDR3 sequence: CASSLHQDGNQPQHF. The CDR3 nucleotides are TGTGCCAGCAGTTTACACCAGGATGGCAATCAGCCCCAGCATTTT.

The chain employs TRBV28 and TRBJ2-2; no clear D. V shed 2 bases and J shed 9 bases, with 16 bases lying between them. Germline V CDR1 and CDR2: MDHEN, SYDVKM. The CDR3 is 15 amino acids. CDR3: CASSLAELRGRELFF. The DNA for the CDR3 is TGTGCCAGCAGTTTAGCGGAACTCCGCGGAAGGGAGCTGTTTTTT.

V is TRBV2 and J is TRBJ2-2; D ambiguous. The V end lost 3 bases, the J end lost 1 base, and 6 bases lay between the germline ends. The CDR3 contains 14 residues. Germline V gene lookup returns CDR1 SNHLY and CDR2 FYNNEI. The CDR3 DNA follows: TGTGCCAGCAGTGAGTACAGGAACACCGGGGAGCTGTTTTTT. Its translation is CASSEYRNTGELFF.

The gene calls are TRBV3-1 (or the pseudogene TRBV3-2) and TRBJ2-1, with 8 nucleotides matching TRBD2. The trim removed 6 bases at V and 6 bases at J, leaving 13 bases unmatched. Germline assignment: CDR1 LGHDT and CDR2 YNNKEL (reference sequence). The CDR3 is made up of 16 amino acids. CDR3 sequence: CASRKAGTSFTNEQFF. In DNA form, the CDR3 reads TGTGCCAGCAGGAAAGCCGGGACTAGTTTTACCAATGAGCAGTTCTTC.

The chain uses TRBV4-1 and TRBJ1-5; 7 bases align to TRBD1. The germline V gene encodes CDR1 MGHRA and CDR2 YSYEKL. Trimming at V came to 2 bases and at J to 3 bases, leaving 4 bases not matched to a gene. This CDR3 region has 15 residues. For the CDR3, the DNA is TGCGCCAGCAGCCAACCTACAGGGGACAATCAGCCCCAGCATTTT. It translates to CASSQPTGDNQPQHF.

The chain has TRBV3-1 (or the pseudogene TRBV3-2) and TRBJ2-7, with a tentative D call TRBD2 (6 bases). Germline V gene data show CDR1 as LGHDT and CDR2 as YNNKEL (reference sequence). V gave up 3 bases and J gave up 5 bases, with 14 bases separating them. This CDR3 is 14 amino acids long. CDR3 residues: CASSQATSSHEQYF. CDR3 coding DNA: TGTGCCAGCAGCCAGGCGACTAGTTCCCACGAGCAGTACTTC.

The chain links TRBV3-1 (or the pseudogene TRBV3-2) to TRBJ1-2; 7 bases fit TRBD1. V lost 4 bases to trimming and J lost 4 bases; unmatched junction nucleotides: 3. The CDR3 contains 13 residues. From germline, CDR1 is LGHDT and CDR2 YNNKEL (reference sequence). In DNA form, the CDR3 reads TGTGCCAGCAGCCGACAGGGCACCTATGGCTACACCTTC. As protein: CASSRQGTYGYTF.

This clone came up a few times. This sequence joins TRBV7-9 and TRBJ1-2; D perhaps matches TRBD1 (6 bases). The CDR3 covers 14 residues. The V and J ends lost 4 bases and 5 bases respectively, with 14 bases between them. Germline V gene lookup returns CDR1 SEHNR and CDR2 FQNEAQ (reference sequence). DNA of the CDR3: TGTGCCAGCAGCTCGCGGGGGGCAGTTTATGGCTACACCTTC. As protein: CASSSRGAVYGYTF.

V gene TRBV6-5 combines with J gene TRBJ1-5, with 9 bases lining up with TRBD1. Germline CDR1 reads MNHEY; CDR2 reads SVGAGI. The CDR3 totals 14 residues. V was pared by 6 bases and J by 5 bases, with 5 bases of the junction left unmatched. CDR3 sequence: CASRRQGEYQPQHF. Here the CDR3 DNA reads TGTGCCAGCAGGCGACAGGGGGAGTATCAGCCCCAGCATTTT.

The chain joins TRBV30 to TRBJ1-5; TRBD1 matches at 7 bases. Trimming cost V 2 bases and J 4 bases; bases outside gene matches: 8. In germline, CDR1 is GTSNPN, CDR2 SVGIG (reference sequence). The CDR3 totals 15 residues. The CDR3 coding sequence is TGTGCCTGGAGTCTGGGACAGTCCTTTAATCAGCCCCAGCATTTT. Translated, it gives CAWSLGQSFNQPQHF.

The gene calls are TRBV9 and TRBJ2-7, with a possible D match to TRBD2 (6 bases). V gave up 2 bases and J gave up 9 bases, with 24 bases separating them. The length of the CDR3 is 16 residues. CDR1 SGDLS and CDR2 YYNGEE come from the germline V gene. The CDR3 is CASSVEGGGNNEVQYF. The DNA of the CDR3 is TGTGCCAGCAGCGTGGAGGGCGGAGGGAATAATGAAGTGCAGTACTTC.

The V and J genes are TRBV5-6 and TRBJ2-3; TRBD1 is a possible D gene (6 bases). The germline gives CDR1 SGHDT, CDR2 YYEEEE. Trimming left V 4 bases short and J 5 bases short, with 14 bases between. This CDR3 is built from 14 residues. In nucleotides, the CDR3 is TGTGCCAGCAGCATACCACAGGGTAAAGATACGCAGTATTTT. It codes for CASSIPQGKDTQYF.

The J gene is TRBJ1-1, the V gene TRBV6-5; TRBD1 aligns across 7 bases. Germline V gene lookup returns CDR1 MNHEY and CDR2 SVGAGI. The CDR3 is 13 amino acids. V lost 8 bases to trimming and J lost 10 bases; unmatched junction nucleotides: 13. CDR3 amino acids: CASGPLRGPGAFF. The CDR3 DNA sequence: TGTGCCAGCGGCCCCTTAAGGGGGCCCGGAGCTTTCTTT.

The CDR3 nucleotides read TGCAGCGTCTTACAGGCTACTGAAGCTTTCTTT. It translates to CSVLQATEAFF. The V and J genes are TRBV29-1 and TRBJ1-1; weak D call: TRBD1 (5 bases). In germline, CDR1 is SQVTM, CDR2 ANQGSEA. Trimming pared 6 bases from V and 5 bases from J, leaving 10 bases between. The CDR3 length is 11 residues.

CDR3 DNA: TGTGCCAGCTCACCTACCGGGAATGAGCAGTTCTTC. Protein: CASSPTGNEQFF. The rearrangement uses TRBV18 and TRBJ2-1, with D unclear. The CDR3 spans 12 residues. CDR1 KGHSH and CDR2 LQKENI come from the germline V gene. The V end lost 3 bases, the J end lost 7 bases, and 7 bases lay between the germline ends.

V is TRBV5-6 and J is TRBJ2-3; TRBD1 aligns across 7 bases. With V trimmed by 3 bases and J by 7 bases, 8 bases remained unmatched. Germline-derived CDR1 and CDR2 are SGHDT and YYEEEE. This CDR3 has 14 residues. The CDR3 region has the DNA TGTGCCAGCAGCTCACGACAGGGTAGGAATACGCAGTATTTT. It encodes CASSSRQGRNTQYF.